This T cell receptor beta chain is drawn from a study of T cell clonotyping in hematopoietic cell transplantation. Trimming stripped 6 bases from V and 0 bases from J, with 12 bases between. Germline CDR1 reads MGHDK; CDR2 reads SYGVNS. The CDR3 is 14 residues long. Concerning this clone itself: As yet, its antigen is unknown.

Using immunoSEQ multiplex PCR, the repertoire was profiled, and TCRdb retains in-frame clones only, with some absent. Of 3,000 to 4,000 clones in the sample, approximately 16% were seen once. Study-level points and caveats: Pathologically expanded recipient clonotypes increased progressively from day 30 to day 180 as diversity fell.

The gene calls are TRBV25-1 and TRBJ2-7; no definite D call. The starting material was peripheral blood mononuclear cells, obtained 30 days after allogeneic stem cell transplant. The clonotype comes from a male patient aged 50 to 59 who had an allogeneic stem cell transplant from a related donor, so the T cells may come from the graft donor. Some clones in this sample may be carry-over from other donors' samples. Here the CDR3 DNA reads TGTGCCAGCAGCGTGGACCGCGTCTCCTACGAGCAGTACTTC. This sequence encodes CASSVDRVSYEQYF.